This TCR beta chain comes out of a study of blood T cell repertoires in COVID-19 (TCRdb year 2020). The study in broad terms: Samples covering the acute and convalescent phases of COVID-19 were provided by collaborators in the United States, Italy and Spain. The material from the prospective study consisted of cDNA or gDNA derived from T cells, B-cell-depleted T cells, or PBMCs. Deeply sampled blood TCRbeta repertoires from subjects exposed to, actively infected with, or recovered from COVID-19 were included in the dataset. The repertoires were released in a freely available public database intended as a resource for research on the immune response to SARS-CoV-2. Samples came from the ongoing ImmuneRACE study (first 160 participants) plus 1,254 subjects from 6 global collaborators. Nearly every sample came with metadata listing a de-identified subject ID, COVID-19 status, age in years and sex. Where available, HLA class I and class II types were taken from metadata supplied by the sample provider and were not determined by assay-based typing.

With regard to this clone: What this receptor recognizes is not known. The input lacks base qualities; no much larger clone sits a single base away.

Whole blood was collected in K2EDTA tubes by collaborating institutions according to the institutions' own protocols. Collaborator samples were shipped for TCRbeta analysis as frozen whole blood, isolated PBMCs, or DNA extracted from either sample type. V is cut by 3 bases and J by 6 bases, and the space between the germline ends is 13 bases. The CDR3 covers 15 residues, taking in both the cysteine and the phenylalanine. The DNA shown is the 45-base CDR3, in frame from base 1. The germline V gene sets CDR1 to KGHDR and CDR2 to SFDVKD. What the research found in general, with its limitations: The quantity of clinical and demographic metadata differed by source and by participant and was supplied without curation.

TCRbeta CDR3 regions were amplified from genomic DNA by means of the immunoSEQ Assay, a bias-controlled multiplex PCR. For the original study's pipeline: The number of nucleated cells in each sample was estimated by amplification of reference gene primers within the assay. To quantify the absolute abundance of each unique TCRbeta CDR3 rearrangement, sequence reads were collapsed and filtered. Productive Simpson clonality was computed per sample as the square root of Simpson's diversity index over productive rearrangements. TCRdb took this table from immuneACCESS and kept in-frame rearrangements with V and J called. Such tables lack part of the clones; where checked against another copy, unresolved V genes explain under half of the gap, and the rest is unexplained. Clone size and the V and J calls come from that table; the DNA yielded D and trimming. Here the sample has some 160,000 clones; 76% occur a single time. The top ten hold around 4% of the sample.

The sequence links TRBV24-1 to TRBJ1-4; 6 matching bases give a weak D call of TRBD1. This sequence was found in a man in his sixties with acute or convalescent COVID-19. What was sequenced was peripheral blood. CDR3 reads: CATSDGGAGDEKLFF. The base sequence is TGTGCCACCAGTGATGGGGGGGCAGGGGATGAAAAACTGTTTTTT.